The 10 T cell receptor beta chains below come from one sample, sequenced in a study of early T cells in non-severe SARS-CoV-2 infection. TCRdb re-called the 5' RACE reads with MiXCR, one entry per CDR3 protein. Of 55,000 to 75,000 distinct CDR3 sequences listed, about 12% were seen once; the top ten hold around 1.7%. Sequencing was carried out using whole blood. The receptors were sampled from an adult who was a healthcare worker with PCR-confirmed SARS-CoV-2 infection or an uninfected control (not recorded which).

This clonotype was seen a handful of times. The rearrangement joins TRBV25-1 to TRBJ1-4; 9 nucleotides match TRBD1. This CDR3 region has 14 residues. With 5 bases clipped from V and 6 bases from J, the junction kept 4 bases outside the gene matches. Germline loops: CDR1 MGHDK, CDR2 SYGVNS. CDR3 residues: CASSNDRGDEKLFF. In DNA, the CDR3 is TGTGCCAGCAGTAACGACAGGGGGGATGAAAAACTGTTTTTT.

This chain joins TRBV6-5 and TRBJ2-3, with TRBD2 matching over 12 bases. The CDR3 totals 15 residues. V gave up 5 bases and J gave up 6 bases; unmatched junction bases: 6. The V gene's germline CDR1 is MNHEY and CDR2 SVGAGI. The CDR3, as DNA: TGTGCCAGCAGTAGGGTGGGGACTAGCGGGGATACGCAGTATTTT. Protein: CASSRVGTSGDTQYF.

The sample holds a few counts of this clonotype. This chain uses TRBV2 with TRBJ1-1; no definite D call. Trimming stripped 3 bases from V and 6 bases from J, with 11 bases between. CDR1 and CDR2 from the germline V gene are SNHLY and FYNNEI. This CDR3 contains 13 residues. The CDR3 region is CASSEVGPAEAFF. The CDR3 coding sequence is TGTGCCAGCAGTGAGGTGGGTCCCGCTGAAGCTTTCTTT.

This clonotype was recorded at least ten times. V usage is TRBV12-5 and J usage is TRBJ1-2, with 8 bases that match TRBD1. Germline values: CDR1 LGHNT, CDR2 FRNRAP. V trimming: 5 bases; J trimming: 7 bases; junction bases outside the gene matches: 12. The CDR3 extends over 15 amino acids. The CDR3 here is CASGVPGQAYGGYTF. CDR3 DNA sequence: TGTGCTAGTGGTGTCCCGGGACAGGCATACGGTGGCTACACCTTC.

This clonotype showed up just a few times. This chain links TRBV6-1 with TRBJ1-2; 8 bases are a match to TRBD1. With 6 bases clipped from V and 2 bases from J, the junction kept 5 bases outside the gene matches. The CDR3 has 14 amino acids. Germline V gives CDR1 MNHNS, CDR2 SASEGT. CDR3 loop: CASSTTGANYGYTF. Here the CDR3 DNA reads TGTGCCAGCAGCACGACAGGGGCCAACTATGGCTACACCTTC.

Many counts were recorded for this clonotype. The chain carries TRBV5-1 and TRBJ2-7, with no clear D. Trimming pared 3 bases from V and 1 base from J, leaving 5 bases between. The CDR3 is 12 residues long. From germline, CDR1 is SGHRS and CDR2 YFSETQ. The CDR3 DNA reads TGCGCCAGCAGCTCCGAATCCTACGAGCAGTACTTC. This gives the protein CASSSESYEQYF.

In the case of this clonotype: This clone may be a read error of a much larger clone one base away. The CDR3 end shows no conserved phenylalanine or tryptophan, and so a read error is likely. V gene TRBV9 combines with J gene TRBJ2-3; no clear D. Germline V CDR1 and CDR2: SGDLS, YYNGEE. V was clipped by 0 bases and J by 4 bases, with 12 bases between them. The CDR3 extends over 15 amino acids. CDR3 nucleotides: TGTGCCAGCAGCGTAGGGAATCTGGGGTCAGATACGCAGTATTCT. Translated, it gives CASSVGNLGSDTQYS.

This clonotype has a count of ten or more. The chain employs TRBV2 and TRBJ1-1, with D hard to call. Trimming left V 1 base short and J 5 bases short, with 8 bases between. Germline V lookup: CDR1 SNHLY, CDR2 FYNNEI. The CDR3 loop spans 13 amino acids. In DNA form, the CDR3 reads TGTGCCAGCAGTGAAGGACGGTCTACTGAAGCTTTCTTT. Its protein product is CASSEGRSTEAFF.

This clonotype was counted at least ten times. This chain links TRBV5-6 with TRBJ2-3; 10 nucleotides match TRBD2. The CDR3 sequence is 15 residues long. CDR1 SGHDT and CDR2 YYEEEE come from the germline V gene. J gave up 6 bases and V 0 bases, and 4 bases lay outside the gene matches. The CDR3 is CASSLVLAGADTQYF. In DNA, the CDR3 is TGTGCCAGCAGCTTGGTTCTAGCGGGGGCGGATACGCAGTATTTT.

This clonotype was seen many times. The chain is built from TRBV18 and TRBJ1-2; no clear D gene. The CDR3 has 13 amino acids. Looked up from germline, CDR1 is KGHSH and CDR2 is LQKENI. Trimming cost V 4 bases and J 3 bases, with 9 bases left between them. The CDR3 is CASSLVEYYGYTF. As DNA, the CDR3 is TGTGCCAGCTCACTCGTGGAGTACTATGGCTACACCTTC.